The 27 T cell receptor beta chains listed next were all sequenced from one sample in a study of blood T cell repertoires in COVID-19. The method was immunoSEQ multiplex PCR; TCRdb's version includes in-frame clones alone and lacks a portion of them. The sample lists 85,000 to 130,000 clones, around 90% occurring once. Source material: peripheral blood. All receptors come from a woman aged 60-75 years with acute or convalescent COVID-19.

The chain combines TRBV9 with TRBJ2-3; 7 bases are a match to TRBD1. V was pared by 4 bases and J by 3 bases, with 11 bases of the junction left unmatched. Germline V gene lookup returns CDR1 SGDLS and CDR2 YYNGEE. The CDR3 consists of 16 residues. CDR3 sequence reads: CASSKHQGVGTDTQYF. In nucleotides, the CDR3 is TGTGCCAGCAGCAAACATCAGGGGGTCGGGACAGATACGCAGTATTTT.

The chain uses TRBV30 and TRBJ1-5; D possibly corresponds to TRBD1 (5 bases). This CDR3 is built from 13 residues. Trimming removed 3 bases from V and 5 bases from J, with 11 bases in between. Germline V lookup: CDR1 GTSNPN, CDR2 SVGIG (reference sequence). CDR3 DNA: TGTGCCTGGAGCGACGACAGAGATCAGCCCCAGCATTTT. Amino acids: CAWSDDRDQPQHF.

The rearrangement joins TRBV7-2 to TRBJ2-1; 13 bases are a match to TRBD2. The CDR3 totals 16 residues. V gave up 5 bases and J gave up 7 bases; unmatched junction bases: 8. Germline CDR1 is SGHTA and CDR2 is FQGNSA. The CDR3, as DNA: TGTGCCAGCAGCCCCCGGACTAGCGGGAGATTTAATGAGCAGTTCTTC. Translating gives CASSPRTSGRFNEQFF.

The chain joins TRBV6-1 to TRBJ1-2; D remains unclear. Germline V gene data show CDR1 as MNHNS and CDR2 as SASEGT. V was shortened by 2 bases and J by 4 bases, with 8 bases between the two germline ends. This CDR3 region has 13 residues. CDR3 sequence reads: CASSESQFYGYTF. Written as DNA, the CDR3 is TGTGCCAGCAGTGAAAGTCAGTTCTATGGCTACACCTTC.

V is TRBV7-9 and J is TRBJ2-1; D is unclear. In germline, CDR1 is SEHNR, CDR2 FQNEAQ (reference sequence). The CDR3 runs 12 residues. The germline V and J ends were trimmed by 3 bases and 8 bases, with 8 bases remaining between them. CDR3 in amino acids: CASSLTADEQFF. In DNA, the CDR3 is TGTGCCAGCAGCTTGACCGCGGATGAGCAGTTCTTC.

This clone was seen a few times. This rearrangement joins TRBV10-1 to TRBJ1-1; 8 nucleotides match TRBD1. The CDR3 covers 14 residues. Germline trimming cut 5 bases from V and 0 bases from J; bases unmatched to any gene: 2. The V gene's germline CDR1 is WNHNN and CDR2 SYGVQD (reference sequence). The CDR3 nucleotides are TGCGCCAGCAGTTCGACAGGGGTGAACACTGAAGCTTTCTTT. It codes for CASSSTGVNTEAFF.

The chain employs TRBV9 and TRBJ2-1; TRBD1 agrees at 8 bases. This CDR3 is 17 amino acids long. Losses at the gene ends were 6 bases for V and 7 bases for J; bases not matched to a gene: 18. CDR1 is SGDLS and CDR2 is YYNGEE in the germline V gene. The CDR3 loop reads CASNIHGRQGAHNEQFF. CDR3 in DNA: TGTGCCAGCAACATTCACGGCAGGCAGGGGGCTCATAATGAGCAGTTCTTC.

V usage is TRBV6-5 and J usage is TRBJ1-4; weak D call: TRBD1 (5 bases). The germline V gene has CDR1 MNHEY and CDR2 SVGAGI. V gave up 11 bases and J gave up 6 bases, with 16 bases separating them. The CDR3 is 13 amino acids. The chain's CDR3 is CAHGGTRDEKLFF. In DNA, the CDR3 is TGTGCCCATGGAGGGACGCGAGATGAAAAACTGTTTTTT.

Only one count was recorded for this clone. V is TRBV9 and J is TRBJ1-6; D call uncertain. The CDR3 totals 14 residues. Trimming left V 4 bases short and J 9 bases short, with 14 bases between. From germline, CDR1 is SGDLS and CDR2 YYNGEE. The CDR3 bases are TGTGCCAGCAGCCCCGACACAGCCGTTTCACCCCTCCACTTT. Amino acid sequence: CASSPDTAVSPLHF. The full variable domain, in which reference TRBV9 and TRBJ1-6 provide the parts outside the CDR3, is DSGVTQTPKHLITATGQRVTLRCSPRSGDLSVYWYQQSLDQGLQFLIQYYNGEERAKGNILERFSAQQFPDLHSELNLSSLELGDSALYFCASSPDTAVSPLHFGNGTRLTVT.

The rearrangement uses TRBV29-1 and TRBJ2-5; 14 bases are a match to TRBD2. Germline V gene sequence: CDR1 SQVTM, CDR2 ANQGSEA. The CDR3 contains 15 residues. The V gene end was trimmed by 4 bases and the J gene end by 4 bases; junction bases not matched to a gene: 5. CDR3 nucleotide sequence: TGCAGCGTTGTCCCCGGGACTAGCGGGGGAGAGACCCAGTACTTC. Its translation: CSVVPGTSGGETQYF.

This chain uses TRBV10-2 with TRBJ2-7; D is possibly TRBD2 (5 bases). V lost 2 bases, J lost 2 bases, and 13 bases lay in between. The germline V gene has CDR1 WSHSY and CDR2 SAAADI. The CDR3 covers 15 residues. In nucleotides, the CDR3 is TGCGCCAGCAGTGAGGACCCTAGCCATACCTACGAGCAGTACTTC. It translates to CASSEDPSHTYEQYF.

The chain uses TRBV29-1 and TRBJ1-2; no definite D call. CDR3 length: 12 residues. V was clipped by 4 bases and J by 4 bases, with 10 bases between them. Germline V gene sequence: CDR1 SQVTM, CDR2 ANQGSEA. CDR3: CSVGSEGYGYTF. The CDR3 coding sequence is TGCAGCGTTGGGTCAGAGGGCTATGGCTACACCTTC. Looking up the rest from reference TRBV29-1 and TRBJ1-2 gives the full variable domain: SAVISQKPSRDICQRGTSLTIQCQVDSQVTMMFWYRQQPGQSLTLIATANQGSEATYESGFVIDKFPISRPNLTFSTLTVSNMSPEDSSIYLCSVGSEGYGYTFGSGTRLTVV.

There are a few counts of this clone. V is TRBV6-6 and J is TRBJ2-7; 8 positions match TRBD2. Germline CDR1 reads MNHNY; CDR2 reads SVGAGI (reference sequence). Losses at the gene ends were 6 bases for V and 1 base for J; bases not matched to a gene: 2. CDR3 length: 13 amino acids. The CDR3 sequence: CASRGGGSYEQYV. DNA for the CDR3: TGTGCCAGCAGGGGCGGGGGGTCCTACGAGCAGTACGTC.

The rearrangement joins TRBV29-1 to TRBJ1-2; no clear D gene. The CDR3 consists of 14 residues. V lost 4 bases and J 4 bases, leaving 16 bases between the germline ends. Germline V lookup: CDR1 SQVTM, CDR2 ANQGSEA. CDR3 DNA: TGCAGCGTTGTCCCCAGGCCTGGATCCTATGGCTACACCTTC. This encodes CSVVPRPGSYGYTF.

CDR3: CASSIEPNSYGYTF. CDR3 coding DNA: TGTGCCAGTAGTATAGAACCGAATAGCTATGGCTACACCTTC. V and J are TRBV19 and TRBJ1-2; D remains unclear. Germline V gene lookup returns CDR1 LNHDA and CDR2 SQIVND (reference sequence). Trimming left V 0 bases short and J 4 bases short, with 9 bases between. The CDR3 runs 14 residues.

This chain links TRBV2 with TRBJ2-1; 12 bases are shared with TRBD2. The CDR3 contains 15 residues. Germline V gives CDR1 SNHLY, CDR2 FYNNEI. Unmatched junction bases numbered 6, after V lost 7 bases and J lost 5 bases. CDR3 in amino acids: CASNRLAGEDNEQFF. The CDR3 region has the DNA TGTGCCAGCAACAGACTAGCGGGAGAGGACAATGAGCAGTTCTTC. The whole variable domain, remainder taken from reference TRBV2 and TRBJ2-1, is EPEVTQTPSHQVTQMGQEVILRCVPISNHLYFYWYRQILGQKVEFLVSFYNNEISEKSEIFDDQFSVERPDGSNFTLKIRSTKLEDSAMYFCASNRLAGEDNEQFFGPGTRLTVL.

This sequence joins TRBV5-4 and TRBJ2-3; 14 bases are a match to TRBD2. CDR1 is SGHNT and CDR2 is YYREEE in the germline V gene (reference sequence). This CDR3 has 16 residues. The V segment lost 5 bases and the J segment 2 bases; nucleotides outside the gene matches: 4. CDR3 amino acids: CASRQGLAGVTDTQYF. CDR3 DNA: TGTGCCAGCAGGCAGGGACTAGCGGGAGTCACAGATACGCAGTATTTT.

This clone was counted only a few times. The chain combines TRBV19 with TRBJ2-2, with D unresolved. Trimming left V 7 bases short and J 4 bases short, with 13 bases between. Germline V lookup: CDR1 LNHDA, CDR2 SQIVND (reference sequence). CDR3 length: 14 amino acids. CDR3 region: CASKAGQATGELFF. CDR3 DNA sequence: TGTGCCAGTAAAGCCGGCCAGGCCACCGGGGAGCTGTTTTTT. Drawing the rest from reference TRBV19 and TRBJ2-2, the complete variable domain is DGGITQSPKYLFRKEGQNVTLSCEQNLNHDAMYWYRQDPGQGLRLIYYSQIVNDFQKGDIAEGYSVSREKKESFPLTVTSAQKNPTAFYLCASKAGQATGELFFGEGSRLTVL.

This chain connects TRBV5-1 to TRBJ2-7, with 8 bases lining up with TRBD2. CDR1 and CDR2 from the germline V gene are SGHRS and YFSETQ. CDR3 length: 15 residues. V was pared by 4 bases and J by 2 bases, with 8 bases of the junction left unmatched. The DNA for the CDR3 is TGCGCCAGCAGCCCCGCCGGGGGGGCGGCCTACGAGCAGTACTTC. Its protein is CASSPAGGAAYEQYF. Variable domain in full (rest from reference TRBV5-1 and TRBJ2-7): KAGVTQTPRYLIKTRGQQVTLSCSPISGHRSVSWYQQTPGQGLQFLFEYFSETQRNKGNFPGRFSGRQFSNSRSEMNVSTLELGDSALYLCASSPAGGAAYEQYFGPGTRLTVT.

CDR3 nucleotide sequence: TGTGCCAGCGCCGAGGTCACCGGGGAGCTGTTTTTT. It is translated as CASAEVTGELFF. The chain recombines TRBV7-8 with TRBJ2-2; no firm D call. The CDR3 consists of 12 residues. Trimming took 8 bases from V and 4 from J, leaving 8 bases between them. Germline CDR1 SGHVS, CDR2 FQNEAQ.

V gene TRBV9 combines with J gene TRBJ2-1; 12 bases fit TRBD2. V dropped 0 bases and J dropped 6; count of bases not matched to a gene: 7. Germline V gene sequence: CDR1 SGDLS, CDR2 YYNGEE. CDR3 size: 17 residues. This CDR3 reads CASSVGRAGLAGNEQFF. The CDR3 bases are TGTGCCAGCAGCGTAGGGCGGGCGGGACTAGCGGGCAATGAGCAGTTCTTC.

J is TRBJ2-3 and V is TRBV19; the match to TRBD2 covers 9 bases. CDR3 length: 16 residues. In germline, CDR1 is LNHDA, CDR2 SQIVND (reference sequence). With V trimmed by 5 bases and J by 3 bases, 9 bases remained unmatched. The CDR3 DNA sequence: TGTGCCAGTAGTGATAGTAGCGGGAGCGTGACAGATACGCAGTATTTT. This codes for CASSDSSGSVTDTQYF.

This clone was found once. CDR3 loop: CASSLIVSGLGANVLTF. The CDR3 DNA reads TGTGCCAGCAGCTTAATTGTGAGCGGTCTCGGGGCCAACGTCCTGACTTTC. The chain recombines TRBV11-3 with TRBJ2-6, with a weak D call TRBD2 (5 bases). V was trimmed by 2 bases and J by 4 bases, leaving 15 bases between them. Germline V gives CDR1 SGHNT, CDR2 YENEEA. This CDR3 contains 17 residues.

The chain uses TRBV6-6 and TRBJ1-3; the D is unclear. Trimming stripped 6 bases from V and 7 bases from J, with 19 bases between. In germline, CDR1 is MNHNY, CDR2 SVGAGI (reference sequence). The CDR3 is 15 amino acids. CDR3 nucleotides: TGTGCCAGCAGACCTTCCGGGAGAACGACGAACACCATATATTTT. It translates to CASRPSGRTTNTIYF.

The chain links TRBV13 to TRBJ1-2; the D is unclear. The CDR3 runs to 13 residues. Between the trimmed V and J ends, which lost 7 bases and 8 bases, there was a span of 17 bases. Germline V gives CDR1 PRHDT, CDR2 FYEKMQ (reference sequence). The DNA of the CDR3 is TGTGCCAGCACTCTTCAGGTCGGTTCGGGCTACACCTTC. Amino acids: CASTLQVGSGYTF.

This clone was seen only a few times. The V gene is TRBV11-2, the J gene TRBJ2-1; 7 positions agree with TRBD1. Germline CDR1 SGHAT, CDR2 FQNNGV. Trimming cost V 1 base and J 6 bases; bases outside gene matches: 0. The CDR3 is 13 residues long. CDR3 in amino acids: CASSLAGGNEQFF. The DNA for the CDR3 is TGTGCCAGCAGCTTAGCAGGGGGCAATGAGCAGTTCTTC.

J is TRBJ2-1 and V is TRBV5-1; TRBD2 matches at 10 bases. Germline V gene lookup returns CDR1 SGHRS and CDR2 YFSETQ. The CDR3 totals 15 residues. Unmatched junction bases numbered 3, after V lost 0 bases and J lost 6 bases. The CDR3 DNA sequence: TGCGCCAGCAGCTTGGAAGTAGCGGGAGGCAATGAGCAGTTCTTC. This codes for CASSLEVAGGNEQFF.